This T cell receptor beta chain was profiled in a study of blood T cell repertoires in COVID-19. Overall study: Acute-phase and convalescent COVID-19 samples originated in the United States, Italy and Spain.

Data came from immunoSEQ multiplex PCR; TCRdb stores just in-frame clones and leaves some out. The sample yields approximately 82,000 clones, roughly 80% seen once. In germline, CDR1 is LGHDT, CDR2 YNNKEL (reference sequence). After removal of 5 bases from V and 4 bases from J, the junction contained 9 bases not matched to a gene. CDR3 size: 15 residues. This sequence originates from an older woman with acute or convalescent COVID-19. The genes are TRBV3-1 (or the pseudogene TRBV3-2) and TRBJ2-3; TRBD1 agrees at 7 bases. Material: peripheral blood. DNA for the CDR3: TGTGCCAGCAGCTACAGCTCCCAGGGGGCAGATACGCAGTATTTT. Translation: CASSYSSQGADTQYF.